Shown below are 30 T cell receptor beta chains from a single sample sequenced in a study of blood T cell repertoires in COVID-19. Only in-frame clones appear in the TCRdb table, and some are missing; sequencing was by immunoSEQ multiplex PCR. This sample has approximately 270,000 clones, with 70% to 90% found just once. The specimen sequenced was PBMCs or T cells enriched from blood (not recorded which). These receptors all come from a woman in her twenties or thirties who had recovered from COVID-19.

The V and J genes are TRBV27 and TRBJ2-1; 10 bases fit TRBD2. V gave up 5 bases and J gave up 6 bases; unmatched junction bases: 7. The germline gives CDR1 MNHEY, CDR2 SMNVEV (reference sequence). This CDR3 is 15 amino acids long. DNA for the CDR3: TGTGCCAGCAGTCCCTCTAGCGGGAGTGCCAATGAGCAGTTCTTC. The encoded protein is CASSPSSGSANEQFF.

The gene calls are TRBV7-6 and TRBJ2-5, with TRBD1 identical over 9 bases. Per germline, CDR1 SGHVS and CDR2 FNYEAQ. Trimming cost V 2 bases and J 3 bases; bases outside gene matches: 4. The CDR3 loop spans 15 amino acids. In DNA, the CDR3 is TGTGCCAGCAGCTTATTTGACAGGGGGGAAGAGACCCAGTACTTC. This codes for CASSLFDRGEETQYF.

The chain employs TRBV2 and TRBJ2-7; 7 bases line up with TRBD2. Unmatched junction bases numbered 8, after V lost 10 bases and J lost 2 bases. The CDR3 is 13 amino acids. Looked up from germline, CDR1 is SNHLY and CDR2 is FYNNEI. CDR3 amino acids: CAIRTGLAYEQYF. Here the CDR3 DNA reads TGTGCCATACGTACCGGACTAGCCTACGAGCAGTACTTC.

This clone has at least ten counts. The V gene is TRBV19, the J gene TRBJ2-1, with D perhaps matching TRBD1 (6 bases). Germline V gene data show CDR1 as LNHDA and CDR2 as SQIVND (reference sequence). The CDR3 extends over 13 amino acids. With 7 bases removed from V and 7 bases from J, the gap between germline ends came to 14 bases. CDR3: CASTNARGNEQFF. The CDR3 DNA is TGTGCCAGTACCAACGCCAGGGGAAATGAGCAGTTCTTC.

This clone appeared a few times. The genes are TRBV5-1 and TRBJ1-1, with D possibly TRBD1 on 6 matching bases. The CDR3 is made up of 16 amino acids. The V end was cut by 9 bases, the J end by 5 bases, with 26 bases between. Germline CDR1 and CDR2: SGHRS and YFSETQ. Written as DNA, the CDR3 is TGCGCCACCAAGCTTACTCGGGGGGGCTCAGGAACTGAAGCTTTCTTT. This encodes CATKLTRGGSGTEAFF.

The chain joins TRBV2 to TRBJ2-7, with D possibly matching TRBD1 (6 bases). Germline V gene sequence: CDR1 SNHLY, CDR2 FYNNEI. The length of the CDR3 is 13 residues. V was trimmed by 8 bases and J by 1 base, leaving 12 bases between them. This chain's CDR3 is CASLPDRSYEQYF. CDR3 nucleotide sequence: TGTGCCAGCCTCCCCGACAGGTCCTACGAGCAGTACTTC.

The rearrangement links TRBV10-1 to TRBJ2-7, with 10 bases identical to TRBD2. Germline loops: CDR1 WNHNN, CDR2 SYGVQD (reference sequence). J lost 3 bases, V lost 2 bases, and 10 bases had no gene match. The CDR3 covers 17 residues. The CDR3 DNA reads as TGCGCCAGCAGTGAGACCCCCTCTGGACTAGCGGACTACGAGCAGTACTTC. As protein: CASSETPSGLADYEQYF.

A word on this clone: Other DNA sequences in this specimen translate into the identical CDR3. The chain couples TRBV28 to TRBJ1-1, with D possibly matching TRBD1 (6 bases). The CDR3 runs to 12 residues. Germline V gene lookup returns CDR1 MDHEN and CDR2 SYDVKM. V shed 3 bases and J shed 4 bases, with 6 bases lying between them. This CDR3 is CASSLTGTEAFF. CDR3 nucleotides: TGTGCCAGCAGTTTGACAGGCACTGAAGCTTTCTTT.

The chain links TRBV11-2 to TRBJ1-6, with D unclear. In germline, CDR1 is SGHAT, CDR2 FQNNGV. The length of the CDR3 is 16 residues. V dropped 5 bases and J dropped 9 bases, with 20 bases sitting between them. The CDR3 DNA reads TGTGCCAGCAGCCTTACTGAGGGCCTCTGGCGTTCACCCCTCCACTTT. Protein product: CASSLTEGLWRSPLHF.

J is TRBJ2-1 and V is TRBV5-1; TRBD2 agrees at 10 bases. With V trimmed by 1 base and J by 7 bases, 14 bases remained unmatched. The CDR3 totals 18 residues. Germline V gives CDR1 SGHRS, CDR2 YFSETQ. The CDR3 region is CASSLTAGGPLGTNEQFF. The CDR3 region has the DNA TGCGCCAGCAGCTTGACAGCGGGGGGGCCGTTAGGTACAAATGAGCAGTTCTTC.

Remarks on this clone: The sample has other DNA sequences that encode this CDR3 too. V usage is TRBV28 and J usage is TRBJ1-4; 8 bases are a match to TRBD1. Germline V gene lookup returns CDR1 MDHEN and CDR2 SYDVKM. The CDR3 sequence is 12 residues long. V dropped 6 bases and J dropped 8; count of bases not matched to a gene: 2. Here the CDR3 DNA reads TGTGCCAGCAGCCGGACAGGGGAAAAACTGTTTTTT. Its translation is CASSRTGEKLFF.

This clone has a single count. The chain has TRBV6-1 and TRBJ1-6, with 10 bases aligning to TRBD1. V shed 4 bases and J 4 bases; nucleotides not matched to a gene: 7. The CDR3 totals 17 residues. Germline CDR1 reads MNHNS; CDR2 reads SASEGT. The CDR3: CASSGDRGIVYNSPLHF. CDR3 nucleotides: TGTGCCAGCAGTGGGGACAGGGGAATTGTTTATAATTCACCCCTCCACTTT.

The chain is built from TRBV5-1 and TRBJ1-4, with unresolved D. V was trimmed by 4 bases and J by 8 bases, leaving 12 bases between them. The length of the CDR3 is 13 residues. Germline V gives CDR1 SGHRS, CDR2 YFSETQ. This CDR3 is CASSVLEGEKLFF. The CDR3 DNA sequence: TGCGCCAGCAGCGTGTTGGAGGGAGAAAAACTGTTTTTT. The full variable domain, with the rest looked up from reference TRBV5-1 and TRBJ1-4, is KAGVTQTPRYLIKTRGQQVTLSCSPISGHRSVSWYQQTPGQGLQFLFEYFSETQRNKGNFPGRFSGRQFSNSRSEMNVSTLELGDSALYLCASSVLEGEKLFFGSGTQLSVL.

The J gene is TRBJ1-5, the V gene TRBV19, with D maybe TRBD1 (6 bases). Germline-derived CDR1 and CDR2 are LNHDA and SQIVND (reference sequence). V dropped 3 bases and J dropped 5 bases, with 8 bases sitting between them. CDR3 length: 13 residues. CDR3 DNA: TGTGCCAGTAGTATTTCAGGGGATCAGCCCCAGCATTTT. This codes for CASSISGDQPQHF.

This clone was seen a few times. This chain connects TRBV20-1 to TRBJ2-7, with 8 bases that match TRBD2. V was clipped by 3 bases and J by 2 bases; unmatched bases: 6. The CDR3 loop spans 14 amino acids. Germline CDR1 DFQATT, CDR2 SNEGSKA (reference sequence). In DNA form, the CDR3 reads TGCAGTGCTAGTTTACTAGCGGAAACCTACGAGCAGTACTTC. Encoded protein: CSASLLAETYEQYF.

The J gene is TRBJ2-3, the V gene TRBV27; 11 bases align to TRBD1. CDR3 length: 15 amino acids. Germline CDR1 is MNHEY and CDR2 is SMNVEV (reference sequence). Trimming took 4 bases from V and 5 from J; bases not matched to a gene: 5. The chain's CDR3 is CASSYGQGAGDTQYF. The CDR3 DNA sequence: TGTGCCAGCAGTTACGGACAGGGGGCAGGAGATACGCAGTATTTT.

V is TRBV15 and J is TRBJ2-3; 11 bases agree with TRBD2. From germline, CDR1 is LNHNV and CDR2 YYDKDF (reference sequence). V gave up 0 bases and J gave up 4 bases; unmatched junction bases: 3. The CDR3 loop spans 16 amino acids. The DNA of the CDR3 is TGTGCCACCAGCAGAGATACACTAGCGGGAGCAGATACGCAGTATTTT. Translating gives CATSRDTLAGADTQYF.

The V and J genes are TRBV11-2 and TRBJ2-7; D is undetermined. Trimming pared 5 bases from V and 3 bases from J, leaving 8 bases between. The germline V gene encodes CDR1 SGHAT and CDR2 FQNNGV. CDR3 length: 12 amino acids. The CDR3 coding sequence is TGTGCCAGCAGCCCCCAGCGCTACGAGCAGTACTTC. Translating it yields CASSPQRYEQYF.

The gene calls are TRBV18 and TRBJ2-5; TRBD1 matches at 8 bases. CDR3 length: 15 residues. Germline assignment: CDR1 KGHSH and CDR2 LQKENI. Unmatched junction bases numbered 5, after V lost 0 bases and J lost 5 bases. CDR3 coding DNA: TGTGCCAGCTCACCACCGGCAGGGGGCCGGGAGACCCAGTACTTC. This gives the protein CASSPPAGGRETQYF.

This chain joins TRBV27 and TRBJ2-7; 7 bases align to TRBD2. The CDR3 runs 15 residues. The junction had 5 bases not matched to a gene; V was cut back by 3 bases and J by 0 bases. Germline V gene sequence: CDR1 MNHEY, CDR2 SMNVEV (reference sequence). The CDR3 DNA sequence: TGTGCCAGCAGTTTTACGGGGGGTCTCTCCTACGAGCAGTACTTC. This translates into CASSFTGGLSYEQYF.

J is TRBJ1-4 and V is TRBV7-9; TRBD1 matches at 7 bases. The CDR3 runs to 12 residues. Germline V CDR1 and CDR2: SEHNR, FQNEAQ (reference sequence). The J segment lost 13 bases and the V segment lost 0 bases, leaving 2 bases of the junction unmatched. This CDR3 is CASSLAGDRLFF. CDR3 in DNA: TGTGCCAGCAGCTTAGCGGGGGACAGACTGTTTTTT.

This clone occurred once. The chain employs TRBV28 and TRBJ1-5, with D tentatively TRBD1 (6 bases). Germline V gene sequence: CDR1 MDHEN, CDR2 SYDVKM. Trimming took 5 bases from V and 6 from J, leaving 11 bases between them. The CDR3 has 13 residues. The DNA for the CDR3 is TGTGCCAGCAGTCCCTACAGGGCTCAGCCCCAGCATTTT. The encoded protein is CASSPYRAQPQHF.

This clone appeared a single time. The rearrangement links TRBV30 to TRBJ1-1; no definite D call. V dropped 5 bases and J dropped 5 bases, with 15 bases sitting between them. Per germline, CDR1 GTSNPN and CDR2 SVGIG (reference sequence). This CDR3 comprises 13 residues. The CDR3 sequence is CAWAYFLWTEAFF. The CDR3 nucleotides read TGTGCCTGGGCCTATTTTTTGTGGACTGAAGCTTTCTTT.

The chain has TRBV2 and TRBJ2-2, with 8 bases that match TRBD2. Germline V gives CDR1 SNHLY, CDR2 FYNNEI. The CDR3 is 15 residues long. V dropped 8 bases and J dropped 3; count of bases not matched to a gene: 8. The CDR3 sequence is CASEPSGRYTGELFF. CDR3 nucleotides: TGTGCCAGCGAACCCAGCGGGAGATACACCGGGGAGCTGTTTTTT.

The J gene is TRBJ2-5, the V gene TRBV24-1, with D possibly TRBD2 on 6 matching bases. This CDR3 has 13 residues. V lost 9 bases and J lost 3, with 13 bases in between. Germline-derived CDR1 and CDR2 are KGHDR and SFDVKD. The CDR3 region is CATEDYLEETQYF. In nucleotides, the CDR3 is TGTGCCACCGAGGACTATCTAGAAGAGACCCAGTACTTC.

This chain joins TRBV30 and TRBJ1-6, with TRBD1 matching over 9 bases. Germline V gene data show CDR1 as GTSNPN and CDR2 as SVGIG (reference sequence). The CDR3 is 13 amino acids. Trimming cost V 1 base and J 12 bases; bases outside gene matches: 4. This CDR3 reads CAWSGQGGEPLHF. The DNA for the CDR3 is TGTGCCTGGAGTGGACAGGGGGGGGAACCCCTCCACTTT. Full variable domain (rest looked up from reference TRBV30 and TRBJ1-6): SQTIHQWPATLVQPVGSPLSLECTVEGTSNPNLYWYRQAAGRGLQLLFYSVGIGQISSEVPQNLSASRPQDRQFILSSKKLLLSDSGFYLCAWSGQGGEPLHFGNGTRLTVT.

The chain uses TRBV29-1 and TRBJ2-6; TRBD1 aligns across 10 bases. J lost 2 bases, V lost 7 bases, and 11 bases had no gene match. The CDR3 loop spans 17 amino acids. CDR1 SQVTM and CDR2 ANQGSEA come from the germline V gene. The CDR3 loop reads CSARLRDRGPGANVLTF. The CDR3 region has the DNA TGCAGCGCGCGACTCCGGGACAGGGGTCCTGGGGCCAACGTCCTGACTTTC.

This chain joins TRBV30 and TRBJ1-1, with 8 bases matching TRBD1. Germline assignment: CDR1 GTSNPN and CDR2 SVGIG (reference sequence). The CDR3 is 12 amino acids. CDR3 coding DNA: TGTGCACGGACAGGGTCTAGCTCTGAAGCTTTCTTT. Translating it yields CARTGSSSEAFF. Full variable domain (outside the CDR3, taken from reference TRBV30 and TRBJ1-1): SQTIHQWPATLVQPVGSPLSLECTVEGTSNPNLYWYRQAAGRGLQLLFYSVGIGQISSEVPQNLSASRPQDRQFILSSKKLLLSDSGFYLCARTGSSSEAFFGQGTRLTVV.

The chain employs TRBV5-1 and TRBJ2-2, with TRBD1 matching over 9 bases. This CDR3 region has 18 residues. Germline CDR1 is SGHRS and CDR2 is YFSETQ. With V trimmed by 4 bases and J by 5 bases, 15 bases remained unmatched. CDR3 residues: CASSQISGTGIGTGELFF. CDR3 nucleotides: TGCGCCAGCAGCCAAATATCAGGGACAGGGATAGGGACCGGGGAGCTGTTTTTT. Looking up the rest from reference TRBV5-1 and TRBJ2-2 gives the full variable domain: KAGVTQTPRYLIKTRGQQVTLSCSPISGHRSVSWYQQTPGQGLQFLFEYFSETQRNKGNFPGRFSGRQFSNSRSEMNVSTLELGDSALYLCASSQISGTGIGTGELFFGEGSRLTVL.

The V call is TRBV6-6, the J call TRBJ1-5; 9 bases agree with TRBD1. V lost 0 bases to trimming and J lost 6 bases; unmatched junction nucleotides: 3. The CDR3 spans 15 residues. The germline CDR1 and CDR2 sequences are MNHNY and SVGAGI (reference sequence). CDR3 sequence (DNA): TGTGCCAGCAGTTACTCGAAGGGACAGGGTCAGCCCCAGCATTTT. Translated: CASSYSKGQGQPQHF.